A single sample is the source of the 20 T cell receptor beta chains below, sequenced in a study of Graves' ophthalmopathy and Graves' hyperthyroidism. Investigators amplified TCR beta CDR3 regions from RNA transcripts. HTBI primers primed a first-round RT-PCR, and a second-round multiplex PCR followed. TCRdb independently ran MiXCR on the multiplex PCR reads; one entry per CDR3 protein. The repertoire has a few hundred thousand distinct CDR3 sequences, 15% to 20% of them found once; the top ten carry 12%. Sequences were obtained from peripheral blood. These receptors all stem from an adult man with Graves' ophthalmopathy.

This clonotype was recorded at least ten times. This chain links TRBV15 with TRBJ1-5; tentatively, D is TRBD1 (6 bases). V lost 0 bases to trimming and J lost 0 bases, with 9 bases between them. The CDR3 extends over 16 amino acids. Germline V lookup: CDR1 LNHNV, CDR2 YYDKDF (reference sequence). This CDR3 reads CATSRDRGGSNQPQHF. The CDR3 nucleotides read TGTGCCACCAGCAGAGATCGAGGGGGTAGCAATCAGCCCCAGCATTTT.

This clonotype was counted many times. This chain connects TRBV7-3 to TRBJ2-7; perhaps D is TRBD1 or TRBD2 (5 bases each). Germline V gene lookup returns CDR1 SGHTA and CDR2 FQGTGA. The V and J ends lost 3 bases and 1 base respectively, with 13 bases between them. This CDR3 has 15 amino acids. CDR3 bases: TGTGCCAGCAGCTTGGCCGGGACGCCGTCCTACGAGCAGTACTTC. This encodes CASSLAGTPSYEQYF. The variable domain in full, with the rest retrieved from reference TRBV7-3 and TRBJ2-7, is GAGVSQTPSNKVTEKGKYVELRCDPISGHTALYWYRQSLGQGPEFLIYFQGTGAADDSGLPNDRFFAVRPEGSVSTLKIQRTERGDSAVYLCASSLAGTPSYEQYFGPGTRLTVT.

In its sample, this clonotype was seen many times. V is TRBV5-7 and J is TRBJ2-5, with D possibly being TRBD2 (5 bases). TRBV5-7 is identified as an open reading frame with a role that is uncertain. Trimming removed 2 bases at V and 5 bases at J, with 13 bases between. CDR3 length equals 14 residues. The CDR3 here is CASSFGGCAETQYF. CDR3 sequence (DNA): TGTGCCAGCAGCTTTGGAGGATGTGCCGAGACCCAGTACTTC.

This clonotype was recorded many times. The chain is built from TRBV5-4 and TRBJ2-5; 13 bases fit TRBD2. The J segment lost 2 bases and the V segment lost 3 bases, leaving 4 bases of the junction unmatched. This CDR3 contains 16 residues. From germline, CDR1 is SGHNT and CDR2 YYREEE (reference sequence). The CDR3 reads CASSSWTSGGQETQYF. For the CDR3, the DNA is TGTGCCAGCAGCTCCTGGACTAGCGGGGGACAAGAGACCCAGTACTTC.

This clonotype has ten or more counts. Being one base from a much bigger clone, this may be a read error. The V gene is TRBV6-2 or TRBV6-3, the J gene TRBJ2-7, with no clear D. This CDR3 has 15 amino acids. Germline CDR1 is MNHEY and CDR2 is SVGEGT. The CDR3 DNA sequence: TGTGCCAGCAGTTACGGGGTAGTTCTTACCTACGGGCAGTACTTC. The encoded protein is CASSYGVVLTYGQYF.

This clonotype was recorded many times. The J gene is TRBJ2-7, the V gene TRBV6-2 or TRBV6-3; TRBD1 might be the D (6 bases). V lost 7 bases, J lost 3 bases, and 16 bases lay in between. The CDR3 length is 14 residues. CDR1 and CDR2 (germline): MNHEY, SVGEGT. The CDR3 sequence is CASTQSTGNYEQYF. CDR3 nucleotides: TGTGCCAGCACCCAATCTACAGGGAACTACGAGCAGTACTTC.

This clonotype was picked up many times. The V and J genes are TRBV29-1 and TRBJ2-5, with 12 bases lining up with TRBD1. Germline V gene sequence: CDR1 SQVTM, CDR2 ANQGSEA. J was trimmed by 5 bases and V by 5 bases; bases with no gene match: 6. This CDR3 is built from 14 residues. The CDR3 DNA reads TGCAGCGTTTCGGGGACAGGGGGCTCGGAGACCCAGTACTTC. Its translation is CSVSGTGGSETQYF. The full variable domain, rest sourced from reference TRBV29-1 and TRBJ2-5, is SAVISQKPSRDICQRGTSLTIQCQVDSQVTMMFWYRQQPGQSLTLIATANQGSEATYESGFVIDKFPISRPNLTFSTLTVSNMSPEDSSIYLCSVSGTGGSETQYFGPGTRLLVL.

This clonotype occurred many times. A read error is likely, as this CDR3 ends without the conserved phenylalanine or tryptophan. The V gene is TRBV20-1, the J gene TRBJ1-6, with 11 bases identical to TRBD1. Germline loops: CDR1 DFQATT, CDR2 SNEGSKA (reference sequence). After removal of 4 bases from V and 7 bases from J, the junction contained 3 bases not matched to a gene. CDR3 length equals 14 residues. In DNA, the CDR3 is TGCAGTGCTATACGGGACAGGGGGAATTCACCCCTCCACTCT. Protein product: CSAIRDRGNSPLHS.

This clonotype came up many times. The chain has TRBV2 and TRBJ2-7, with TRBD1 matching 9 bases. Germline CDR1 SNHLY, CDR2 FYNNEI. The CDR3 has 14 amino acids. V was clipped by 7 bases and J by 0 bases; unmatched bases: 4. The CDR3 sequence: CASTPGQGSYEQYF. CDR3 sequence (DNA): TGTGCCAGCACGCCGGGACAGGGCTCCTACGAGCAGTACTTC.

In the case of this clonotype: A much larger clone differs from this one at a single base, so this may be a read error. The V gene is TRBV4-2, the J gene TRBJ2-5; a possible D gene is TRBD1 (5 bases). The CDR3 extends over 14 amino acids. CDR1 and CDR2 (germline): LGHNA, YNFKEQ. DNA for the CDR3: TGTGCCGGCAGCCACCAAAGACAGCAAGAGACCCTGTACTTC. Amino acid sequence: CAGSHQRQQETLYF.

In regard to this clonotype: The missing conserved phenylalanine or tryptophan at the end of this CDR3 makes a read error likely. This chain uses TRBV4-1 with TRBJ1-2; a weak D match, TRBD1 (5 bases). With 0 bases removed from V and 2 bases from J, the gap between germline ends came to 16 bases. This CDR3 contains 17 residues. Germline V gives CDR1 MGHRA, CDR2 YSYEKL. CDR3 loop: CASSQDYNNRGNYGYTL. The CDR3, as DNA: TGCGCCAGCAGCCAAGACTACAATAACCGGGGGAACTATGGCTACACCCTC.

This clonotype was observed a few times. The rearrangement uses TRBV2 and TRBJ2-7, with D perhaps TRBD2 (7 bases). Trimming pared 5 bases from V and 5 bases from J, leaving 16 bases between. Looked up from germline, CDR1 is SNHLY and CDR2 is FYNNEI. This CDR3 has 14 residues. The CDR3 protein is CASSRGGGDDEQYF. The DNA of the CDR3 is TGTGCCAGCAGTAGAGGAGGGGGGGACGACGAGCAGTACTTC.

This clonotype was found many times. The rearrangement uses TRBV15 and TRBJ1-3; D ambiguous. The germline CDR1 and CDR2 sequences are LNHNV and YYDKDF (reference sequence). This CDR3 has 15 residues. Trimming removed 0 bases at V and 2 bases at J, with 8 bases between. DNA of the CDR3: TGTGCCACCAGCAGAGAAAAGGGCCCTGGAAACACCATATATTTT. It yields the protein CATSREKGPGNTIYF.

The sample holds many counts of this clonotype. This chain connects TRBV2 to TRBJ2-7, with D unresolved. This CDR3 has 13 amino acids. The germline V gene encodes CDR1 SNHLY and CDR2 FYNNEI. V lost 5 bases to trimming and J lost 7 bases, with 15 bases between them. This CDR3 is CASSSIPPKEQYF. The CDR3 bases are TGTGCCAGCAGTTCGATTCCTCCTAAGGAGCAGTACTTC.

This clonotype was counted many times. The chain uses TRBV5-1 and TRBJ1-1; D remains ambiguous. The CDR3 length is 14 residues. The ends were cut back, 4 bases at V and 1 base at J, with 11 bases in the middle. Germline loops: CDR1 SGHRS, CDR2 YFSETQ. In DNA, the CDR3 is TGCGCCAGCAGCGAGCGGACTTGGAACACTGAAGCTTTCTTT. Amino acids: CASSERTWNTEAFF.

This clonotype was detected ten times or more. This chain connects TRBV4-1 to TRBJ1-3, with unresolved D. CDR3 length equals 15 residues. The germline V gene has CDR1 MGHRA and CDR2 YSYEKL. Deletions cut 4 bases from V and 2 bases from J, with 12 bases between. This CDR3 reads CASSPADTPGNTIYF. The CDR3 DNA follows: TGCGCCAGCAGCCCGGCCGATACCCCTGGAAACACCATATATTTT.

Many counts were recorded for this clonotype. The chain joins TRBV13 to TRBJ2-7; 8 bases are shared with TRBD1. J lost 3 bases, V lost 0 bases, and 4 bases had no gene match. Germline loops: CDR1 PRHDT, CDR2 FYEKMQ (reference sequence). This CDR3 has 15 amino acids. The chain's CDR3 is CASSLGGTGIYEQYF. For the CDR3, the DNA is TGTGCCAGCAGCTTAGGAGGGACAGGTATCTACGAGCAGTACTTC.

V gene TRBV15 combines with J gene TRBJ2-5; D possibly corresponds to TRBD2 (8 bases). The CDR3 runs 16 residues. From germline, CDR1 is LNHNV and CDR2 YYDKDF (reference sequence). With 3 bases removed from V and 0 bases from J, the gap between germline ends came to 14 bases. The chain's CDR3 is CATSRGLDRDQETQYF. The CDR3 DNA reads TGTGCCACCAGCAGGGGACTAGACAGGGACCAAGAGACCCAGTACTTC.

At least ten counts were recorded for this clonotype. V is TRBV19 and J is TRBJ1-5, with 7 nucleotides matching TRBD1. The junction had 16 bases not matched to a gene; V was cut back by 4 bases and J by 4 bases. CDR3 length: 18 amino acids. The germline V gene encodes CDR1 LNHDA and CDR2 SQIVND (reference sequence). This CDR3 is CASSNAILGRGGNQPQHF. Written as DNA, the CDR3 is TGTGCCAGTAGTAACGCTATCCTGGGCAGGGGGGGAAATCAGCCCCAGCATTTT.

There are many counts of this clonotype. V gene TRBV11-2 combines with J gene TRBJ2-5; possibly TRBD1 for D (6 bases). The CDR3 extends over 14 amino acids. V shed 4 bases and J shed 4 bases, with 13 bases lying between them. CDR1 is SGHAT, CDR2 FQNNGV, per germline. CDR3 loop: CASSSTHRAETQYF. CDR3 nucleotides: TGTGCCAGCAGCTCAACTCACAGGGCAGAGACCCAGTACTTC.